This TCR beta chain was identified during a study of T cells in women clearing cervical HPV infection. Study-wide context: Case blood was drawn when the lesion was first found; control blood after infection became undetectable. With HLA typing for only a few women, HLA confounding remains possible. Notes on the study in general: Unknown T-cell numbers per sample may underlie the richness differences. TRBV6-7 relative abundance averaged around 0.11% in cases and less than 0.2% in controls.

The length of the CDR3 is 13 residues. Germline CDR1 and CDR2: SEHNR and FQNEAQ (reference sequence). Details on this clone: Its antigen remains unknown. The CDR3 end lies 3 residues beyond the end of the read and is filled in from the germline J gene.

Using immunoSEQ multiplex PCR, the repertoire was profiled, and TCRdb retains in-frame clones only, with some absent. The ten most abundant clones cover 3.5% to 4.5% of a sample with about 25,000 clones. The sequence was obtained from a woman between 18 and 70 years old with a cervical HPV16 infection that either progressed to CIN3+ or cleared (not recorded which). The material sequenced was blood buffy coat. The rearrangement links TRBV7-9 to TRBJ1-2, with D uncertain. The CDR3 DNA, read in part, is TGTGCCAGCAGCTTAATCACCACAGATACC. It codes for CASSLITTDT. The whole CDR3 protein reads CASSLITTDTYTF. Full variable domain (outside the CDR3, taken from reference TRBV7-9 and TRBJ1-2): DTGVSQNPRHKITKRGQNVTFRCDPISEHNRLYWYRQTLGQGPEFLTYFQNEAQLEKSRLLSDRFSAERPKGSFSTLEIQRTEQGDSAMYLCASSLITTDTYTFGSGTRLTVV.